A single sample is the source of the 19 T cell receptor beta chains below, sequenced in a study of OX40 agonist ivuxolimab in advanced cancers. Measured with immunoSEQ multiplex PCR; TCRdb has only the in-frame clones, and not every one. Counted here are about 58,000 clones, about 82% occurring once; the ten biggest clones make up approximately 1%. The specimen was CD4+ or CD8+ T cells sorted from blood, collected in a trial of the OX40 agonist ivuxolimab. The receptors were sampled from an adult with an advanced solid tumor such as melanoma, head and neck, liver or kidney cancer.

The CDR3 reads CASSLDRGRYEQYF. In DNA, the CDR3 is TGCGCCAGCAGCCTGGACAGGGGGAGGTACGAGCAGTACTTC. The chain has TRBV5-1 and TRBJ2-7; 10 bases line up with TRBD1. The CDR3 loop spans 14 amino acids. V shed 4 bases, J shed 4 bases, and the junction held 5 bases outside the gene matches. Germline-derived CDR1 and CDR2 are SGHRS and YFSETQ.

The gene calls are TRBV6-1 and TRBJ1-5, with a possible D match to TRBD1 (6 bases). Trimming took 3 bases from V and 6 from J, leaving 15 bases between them. Germline-derived CDR1 and CDR2 are MNHNS and SASEGT. CDR3 length equals 15 residues. CDR3 bases: TGTGCCAGCAGTGAGAGGGGGGCGTGGGGTCAGCCCCAGCATTTT. Translated: CASSERGAWGQPQHF.

The J gene is TRBJ2-2, the V gene TRBV5-1, with 7 nucleotides matching TRBD2. Germline-derived CDR1 and CDR2 are SGHRS and YFSETQ. V shed 2 bases, J shed 4 bases, and the junction held 5 bases outside the gene matches. CDR3 length: 15 amino acids. As DNA, the CDR3 is TGCGCCAGCAGCTTACTAGCGTTTGGCACCGGGGAGCTGTTTTTT. Translation gives CASSLLAFGTGELFF.

This clone showed up just once. The chain links TRBV27 to TRBJ2-3; D call uncertain. The CDR3 is made up of 15 amino acids. The V gene's germline CDR1 is MNHEY and CDR2 SMNVEV (reference sequence). With 3 bases removed from V and 0 bases from J, the gap between germline ends came to 10 bases. The CDR3 DNA is TGTGCCAGCAGTTTCTTGGCGAGGAGCACAGATACGCAGTATTTT. It is translated as CASSFLARSTDTQYF.

Written as DNA, the CDR3 is TGTGCCAGTAGAACGACAGGGATTAATTCACCCCTCCACTTT. Its translation: CASRTTGINSPLHF. The V gene is TRBV19, the J gene TRBJ1-6; 7 bases are a match to TRBD1. V was pared by 6 bases and J by 6 bases, with 5 bases of the junction left unmatched. In germline, CDR1 is LNHDA, CDR2 SQIVND (reference sequence). This CDR3 is built from 14 residues.

This chain connects TRBV2 to TRBJ2-1; 8 bases align to TRBD2. The CDR3 length is 15 residues. Germline assignment: CDR1 SNHLY and CDR2 FYNNEI. Germline trimming cut 5 bases from V and 8 bases from J; bases unmatched to any gene: 11. In DNA form, the CDR3 reads TGTGCCAGCAGTTACCGGGACCTCGGGGGGGATGAGCAGTTCTTC. Translating it yields CASSYRDLGGDEQFF.

The rearrangement uses TRBV7-9 and TRBJ2-5; D remains unclear. CDR1 and CDR2 from the germline V gene are SEHNR and FQNEAQ (reference sequence). This CDR3 has 11 amino acids. Trimming stripped 3 bases from V and 2 bases from J, with 1 base between. CDR3 residues: CASSFQETQYF. In nucleotides, the CDR3 is TGTGCCAGCAGCTTTCAAGAGACCCAGTACTTC. Full variable domain (rest looked up from reference TRBV7-9 and TRBJ2-5): DTGVSQNPRHKITKRGQNVTFRCDPISEHNRLYWYRQTLGQGPEFLTYFQNEAQLEKSRLLSDRFSAERPKGSFSTLEIQRTEQGDSAMYLCASSFQETQYFGPGTRLLVL.

The CDR3 sequence is CASSQPGARSGNTIYF. The CDR3 DNA follows: TGCGCCAGCAGCCAGCCAGGGGCCCGCTCTGGAAACACCATATATTTT. V gene TRBV4-1 combines with J gene TRBJ1-3; D possibly corresponds to TRBD1 (6 bases). The germline V gene has CDR1 MGHRA and CDR2 YSYEKL. With 3 bases removed from V and 0 bases from J, the gap between germline ends came to 12 bases. CDR3 length equals 16 residues.

As for this clone: A junction boundary mismatches the germline segment, possibly from a read error. CDR3 loop: CAWSVLQGRAF. CDR3 in DNA: TGTGCCTGGAGTGTACTTCAGGGGAGGGCCTTC. The chain carries TRBV30 and TRBJ1-2; tentatively, D is TRBD1 (6 bases). Per the germline V gene, CDR1 is GTSNPN and CDR2 is SVGIG (reference sequence). The CDR3 loop spans 11 amino acids.

Comment on this clone: Additional DNA sequences in this sample encode the identical CDR3. The J gene is TRBJ2-1, the V gene TRBV18, with D perhaps TRBD1 (5 bases). The length of the CDR3 is 13 residues. The V gene lost 3 bases and the J gene lost 5 bases, with 8 bases spanning the gap. CDR1 is KGHSH, CDR2 LQKENI, per germline. In DNA, the CDR3 is TGTGCCAGCTCACCGTCCAGGGACAATGAGCAGTTCTTC. Residues: CASSPSRDNEQFF.

The chain carries TRBV4-2 and TRBJ1-3; 7 nucleotides match TRBD1. The CDR3 is made up of 16 amino acids. Unmatched junction bases numbered 7, after V lost 1 base and J lost 4 bases. Looked up from germline, CDR1 is LGHNA and CDR2 is YNFKEQ. The CDR3 nucleotides read TGTGCCAGCAGCCAAGGGAGGGGGCCTTCAGGAAACACCATATATTTT. Its translation: CASSQGRGPSGNTIYF.

The chain links TRBV7-6 to TRBJ2-5, with D maybe TRBD1 (5 bases). This CDR3 is 13 amino acids long. V was trimmed by 3 bases and J by 1 base, leaving 6 bases between them. In germline, CDR1 is SGHVS, CDR2 FNYEAQ. CDR3 DNA sequence: TGTGCCAGCAGCTTCAGGGTCCAAGAGACCCAGTACTTC. This sequence encodes CASSFRVQETQYF.

This clone ranks as medium-sized (0.01 to 0.1%). The junction and the germline gene differ at one end; a read error may be behind it. Other DNA sequences within the sample encode an identical CDR3. The V gene is TRBV7-9, the J gene TRBJ1-5, with D unclear. CDR1 is SEHNR, CDR2 FQNEAQ, per germline (reference sequence). The CDR3 contains 15 residues. In nucleotides, the CDR3 is TGTGCCAGCAGTTTAGGCGGGTATAGCAATCAGCCCCAGCATTTT. It specifies CASSLGGYSNQPQHF.

The rearrangement joins TRBV6-1 to TRBJ1-5; D might be TRBD1 (5 bases). V was clipped by 4 bases and J by 7 bases, with 11 bases between them. Germline-derived CDR1 and CDR2 are MNHNS and SASEGT. The CDR3 runs 13 residues. DNA for the CDR3: TGTGCCAGCAGTGTCCAGGGCGGGCAGCCCCAGCATTTT. Its translation is CASSVQGGQPQHF.

The V gene is TRBV5-1, the J gene TRBJ2-4; 7 bases match TRBD1. The V segment lost 0 bases and the J segment 8 bases; nucleotides outside the gene matches: 14. CDR3 length equals 17 residues. The germline gives CDR1 SGHRS, CDR2 YFSETQ. The CDR3 region is CASSLGGQRGRVDIQYF. In DNA form, the CDR3 reads TGCGCCAGCAGCTTGGGAGGACAGAGGGGGCGGGTCGACATTCAGTACTTC.

This clone was counted once. V gene TRBV18 combines with J gene TRBJ1-5, with D perhaps TRBD1 (6 bases). Germline V gene lookup returns CDR1 KGHSH and CDR2 LQKENI. Between the trimmed V and J ends, which lost 1 base and 6 bases, there was a span of 16 bases. The CDR3 spans 16 residues. The CDR3: CASSPQAGGVGQPQHF. CDR3 DNA sequence: TGTGCCAGCTCACCACAGGCGGGGGGCGTAGGTCAGCCCCAGCATTTT.

The table lists this clone with a few counts. The chain combines TRBV9 with TRBJ1-1, with a weak D call TRBD1 (6 bases). The germline gives CDR1 SGDLS, CDR2 YYNGEE. The V gene lost 2 bases and the J gene lost 4 bases, with 15 bases spanning the gap. The CDR3 is 15 residues long. CDR3 nucleotide sequence: TGTGCCAGCAGCGTGGGGAGTTCAGGGGTCACTGAAGCTTTCTTT. Residues: CASSVGSSGVTEAFF.

The chain uses TRBV7-3 and TRBJ1-1; D gene unclear. Germline-derived CDR1 and CDR2 are SGHTA and FQGTGA. The CDR3 is made up of 14 amino acids. V gave up 0 bases and J gave up 6 bases, with 11 bases separating them. CDR3 nucleotides: TGTGCCAGCAGCTTAACGGCCACCAACCCTGAAGCTTTCTTT. Amino acid sequence: CASSLTATNPEAFF.

The gene calls are TRBV11-1 and TRBJ2-5; D call uncertain. V dropped 5 bases and J dropped 2 bases, with 9 bases sitting between them. The CDR3 sequence is 13 residues long. Looked up from germline, CDR1 is SGHAT and CDR2 is FQDESV (reference sequence). The CDR3 nucleotides are TGTGCCAGCAGCCCGGGCGTTCAAGAGACCCAGTACTTC. Its protein product is CASSPGVQETQYF.